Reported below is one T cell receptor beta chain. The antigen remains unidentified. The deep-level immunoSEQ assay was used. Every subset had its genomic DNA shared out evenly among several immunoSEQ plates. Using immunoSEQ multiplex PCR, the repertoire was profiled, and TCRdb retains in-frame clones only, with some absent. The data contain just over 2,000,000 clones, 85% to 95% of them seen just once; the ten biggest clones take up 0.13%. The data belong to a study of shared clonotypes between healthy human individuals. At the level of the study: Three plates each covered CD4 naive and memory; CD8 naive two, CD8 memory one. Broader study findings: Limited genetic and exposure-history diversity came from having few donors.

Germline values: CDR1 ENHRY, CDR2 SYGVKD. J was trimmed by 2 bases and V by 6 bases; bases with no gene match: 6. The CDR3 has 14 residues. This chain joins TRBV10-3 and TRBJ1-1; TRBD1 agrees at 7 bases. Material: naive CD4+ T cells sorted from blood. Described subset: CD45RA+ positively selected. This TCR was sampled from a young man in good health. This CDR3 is CAISRQGINTEAFF. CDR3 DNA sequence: TGTGCCATCAGCCGACAGGGAATTAACACTGAAGCTTTCTTT.